The 19 T cell receptor beta chains below were found in one sample sequenced in a study of PD-L1 blockade in urothelial cancer. TCRdb's table, derived via immunoSEQ multiplex PCR, lists solely in-frame clones and lacks some. The repertoire holds tens of thousands of clones, 87% seen once, with under 6% in the top ten. The specimen comprised PBMCs, sampled around atezolizumab (anti-PD-L1) treatment. The receptors were gathered from a woman between 65 and 79 years old with urothelial cancer.

This clone appeared a single time. This chain links TRBV7-8 with TRBJ1-3, with D possibly matching TRBD1 (5 bases). This CDR3 region has 14 residues. V lost 1 base and J 10 bases, leaving 14 bases between the germline ends. Germline-derived CDR1 and CDR2 are SGHVS and FQNEAQ. This CDR3 is CASSLEKRTLTIYF. As DNA, the CDR3 is TGTGCCAGCAGCTTAGAAAAGAGGACATTAACCATATATTTT.

This clone was recorded a few times. This chain links TRBV29-1 with TRBJ1-2; 10 nucleotides align to TRBD1. This CDR3 is 13 amino acids long. Losses at the gene ends were 4 bases for V and 7 bases for J; bases not matched to a gene: 6. Germline V CDR1 and CDR2: SQVTM, ANQGSEA. The CDR3 region is CSVGPDRGFGYTF. The DNA for the CDR3 is TGCAGCGTTGGGCCGGACAGGGGGTTTGGCTACACCTTC.

The rearrangement joins TRBV29-1 to TRBJ2-7, with 8 bases that match TRBD1. The CDR3 spans 13 residues. V shed 8 bases, J shed 2 bases, and the junction held 8 bases outside the gene matches. The V gene's germline CDR1 is SQVTM and CDR2 ANQGSEA. CDR3 coding DNA: TGCAGCACATTGACAGGGGATACCTACGAGCAGTACTTC. Protein product: CSTLTGDTYEQYF.

The chain has TRBV7-8 and TRBJ2-3, with D unresolved. The germline V gene encodes CDR1 SGHVS and CDR2 FQNEAQ. CDR3 length: 13 amino acids. Trimming took off 1 base at V and 4 bases at J, with 6 bases between the two ends. The CDR3 DNA reads as TGTGCCAGCAGCTTAGGGCTCCCAGATACGCAGTATTTT. It is translated as CASSLGLPDTQYF.

The chain links TRBV4-2 to TRBJ1-2; 8 bases match TRBD1. The CDR3 runs 15 residues. The J segment lost 8 bases and the V segment lost 0 bases, leaving 8 bases of the junction unmatched. Germline assignment: CDR1 LGHNA and CDR2 YNFKEQ. The CDR3 loop reads CASSQDTTGGFGYTF. CDR3 in DNA: TGTGCCAGCAGCCAAGATACAACAGGGGGTTTCGGCTACACCTTC.

This rearrangement joins TRBV6-1 to TRBJ2-2, with TRBD1 matching over 7 bases. The CDR3 runs to 15 residues. Germline loops: CDR1 MNHNS, CDR2 SASEGT. Germline trimming cut 1 base from V and 5 bases from J; bases unmatched to any gene: 4. The DNA for the CDR3 is TGTGCCAGCAGTGAAGTCGGACAGGCAACCGGGGAGCTGTTTTTT. Translated: CASSEVGQATGELFF.

The rearrangement links TRBV7-8 to TRBJ2-3; 15 bases are shared with TRBD2. Germline CDR1 is SGHVS and CDR2 is FQNEAQ. The length of the CDR3 is 19 residues. The junction had 9 bases not matched to a gene; V was cut back by 5 bases and J by 0 bases. The CDR3 DNA reads as TGTGCCAGCAGCACCGGGACTAGCGGGGGGTGGTGGAGCACAGATACGCAGTATTTT. Protein sequence: CASSTGTSGGWWSTDTQYF.

The V call is TRBV4-2, the J call TRBJ2-7; no firm D call. The CDR3 sequence is 16 residues long. The V and J ends lost 0 bases and 0 bases respectively, with 12 bases between them. In germline, CDR1 is LGHNA, CDR2 YNFKEQ. The chain's CDR3 is CASSQDEAEPSYEQYF. The CDR3 bases are TGTGCCAGCAGCCAAGATGAGGCAGAACCCTCCTACGAGCAGTACTTC.

This clone showed up just once. DNA for the CDR3: TGCGCCAGCAGCAGGGGGCACACCGGGGAGCTGTTTTTT. Its protein product is CASSRGHTGELFF. V usage is TRBV10-1 and J usage is TRBJ2-2, with TRBD1 matching 8 bases. Germline V gene data show CDR1 as WNHNN and CDR2 as SYGVQD (reference sequence). V shed 6 bases, J shed 3 bases, and the junction held 0 bases outside the gene matches. CDR3 length: 13 residues.

The chain uses TRBV20-1 and TRBJ2-1, with TRBD2 identical over 10 bases. This CDR3 comprises 10 residues. The V gene's germline CDR1 is DFQATT and CDR2 SNEGSKA (reference sequence). Trimming took 5 bases from V and 14 from J; bases not matched to a gene: 3. CDR3 in DNA: TGCAGTGCTGGCCTAGCGGGGGAGTTCTTC. Protein product: CSAGLAGEFF.

The chain recombines TRBV7-3 with TRBJ1-1, with D possibly TRBD1 on 5 matching bases. With 5 bases removed from V and 0 bases from J, the gap between germline ends came to 7 bases. The CDR3 has 13 residues. Germline CDR1 and CDR2: SGHTA and FQGTGA. This CDR3 reads CASSRGVNTEAFF. DNA for the CDR3: TGTGCCAGCAGCCGGGGGGTGAACACTGAAGCTTTCTTT.

V usage is TRBV2 and J usage is TRBJ2-7; D remains ambiguous. V lost 6 bases and J lost 2, with 8 bases in between. Germline CDR1 reads SNHLY; CDR2 reads FYNNEI. The CDR3 totals 12 residues. CDR3 amino acids: CASRPRTYEQYF. The CDR3 DNA reads as TGTGCCAGCAGGCCCAGGACCTACGAGCAGTACTTC.

The V gene is TRBV6-6, the J gene TRBJ1-2; unclear D gene. V was trimmed by 0 bases and J by 0 bases, leaving 8 bases between them. Germline V CDR1 and CDR2: MNHNY, SVGAGI (reference sequence). The CDR3 contains 15 residues. In DNA form, the CDR3 reads TGTGCCAGCAGTTACTCCCCCGGGGCTAACTATGGCTACACCTTC. Residues: CASSYSPGANYGYTF.

This chain links TRBV2 with TRBJ2-2; the D gene is possibly TRBD1 (6 bases). The CDR3 spans 13 residues. Germline V lookup: CDR1 SNHLY, CDR2 FYNNEI. The germline V and J ends were trimmed by 8 bases and 2 bases, with 9 bases remaining between them. The chain's CDR3 is CASSGANTGELFF. CDR3 nucleotides: TGTGCCAGCTCAGGGGCCAACACCGGGGAGCTGTTTTTT.

The chain carries TRBV7-9 and TRBJ1-6; possible D gene TRBD1, 6 bases. The V gene's germline CDR1 is SEHNR and CDR2 FQNEAQ (reference sequence). Deletions cut 7 bases from V and 7 bases from J, with 17 bases between. The CDR3 is 15 amino acids. The CDR3 protein is CASKLGGGNNSPLHF. The CDR3 DNA is TGTGCCAGCAAACTGGGGGGGGGCAACAATTCACCCCTCCACTTT.

V is TRBV21-1 and J is TRBJ2-5; the table's D call of TRBD1 was not tested on the DNA. TRBV21-1 corresponds to a pseudogene. CDR3 length: 14 residues. The CDR3 here is CASSHRTGGETQYF. CDR3 bases: TGTGCCAGCAGCCACAGGACAGGGGGAGAGACCCAGTACTTC.

V gene TRBV7-9 combines with J gene TRBJ1-5; D is ambiguous. Trimming took off 1 base at V and 5 bases at J, with 6 bases between the two ends. This CDR3 contains 13 residues. Germline V gene data show CDR1 as SEHNR and CDR2 as FQNEAQ (reference sequence). The CDR3 DNA sequence: TGTGCCAGCAGCTTAGGAGGCGATCAGCCCCAGCATTTT. It translates to CASSLGGDQPQHF.

The chain uses TRBV10-3 and TRBJ2-7, with 12 bases identical to TRBD2. CDR3 size: 14 residues. Germline V gene sequence: CDR1 ENHRY, CDR2 SYGVKD. V dropped 6 bases and J dropped 4; count of bases not matched to a gene: 4. This CDR3 reads CAIRTGTSGYEQYF. As DNA, the CDR3 is TGTGCCATCAGGACCGGGACTAGCGGGTACGAGCAGTACTTC.

V and J are TRBV9 and TRBJ1-2, with 8 bases lining up with TRBD1. This CDR3 is 14 amino acids long. V lost 3 bases, J lost 7 bases, and 8 bases stayed unmatched. The germline CDR1 and CDR2 sequences are SGDLS and YYNGEE. CDR3: CASSALTGEGGYTF. As DNA, the CDR3 is TGTGCCAGCAGCGCATTGACAGGGGAAGGTGGCTACACCTTC.